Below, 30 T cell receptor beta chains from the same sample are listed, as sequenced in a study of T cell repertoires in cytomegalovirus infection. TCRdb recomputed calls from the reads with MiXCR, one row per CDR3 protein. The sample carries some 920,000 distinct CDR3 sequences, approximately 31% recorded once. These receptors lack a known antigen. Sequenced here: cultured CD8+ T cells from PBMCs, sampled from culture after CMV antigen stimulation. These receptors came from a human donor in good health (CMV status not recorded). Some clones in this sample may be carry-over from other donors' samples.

The CDR3 reads CASSEGGEDGEAFF. Written as DNA, the CDR3 is TGCGCCAGCAGTGAGGGGGGGGAGGATGGTGAAGCTTTCTTT. The V gene is TRBV10-2, the J gene TRBJ1-1, with a tentative D call TRBD1 (5 bases). The germline CDR1 and CDR2 sequences are WSHSY and SAAADI. V was clipped by 2 bases and J by 7 bases, with 14 bases between them. The CDR3 runs 14 residues.

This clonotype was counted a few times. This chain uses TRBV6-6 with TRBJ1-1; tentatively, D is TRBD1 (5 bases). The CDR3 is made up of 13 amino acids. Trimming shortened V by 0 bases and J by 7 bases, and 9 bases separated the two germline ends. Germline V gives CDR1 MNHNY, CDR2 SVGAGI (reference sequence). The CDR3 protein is CASSYSGLSEAFF. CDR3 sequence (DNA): TGTGCCAGCAGTTACTCGGGACTCAGTGAAGCTTTCTTT.

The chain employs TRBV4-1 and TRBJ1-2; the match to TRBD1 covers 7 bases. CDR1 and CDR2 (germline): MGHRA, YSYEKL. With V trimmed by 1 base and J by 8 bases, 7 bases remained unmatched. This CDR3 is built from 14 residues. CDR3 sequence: CASSQATGDLGYTF. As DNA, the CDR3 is TGCGCCAGCAGCCAAGCAACAGGGGATCTAGGCTACACCTTC.

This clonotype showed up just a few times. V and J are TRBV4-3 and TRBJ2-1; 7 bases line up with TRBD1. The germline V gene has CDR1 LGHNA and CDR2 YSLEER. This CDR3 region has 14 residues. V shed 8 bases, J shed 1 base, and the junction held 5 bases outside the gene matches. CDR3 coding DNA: TGCGCCAGCGGACAGGATGATTCCTACAATGAGCAGTTCTTC. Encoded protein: CASGQDDSYNEQFF.

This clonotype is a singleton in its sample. This CDR3 reads CASSETGNHYGYTF. As DNA, the CDR3 is TGTGCCAGCAGTGAAACAGGCAACCACTATGGCTACACCTTC. The chain recombines TRBV2 with TRBJ1-2, with D possibly TRBD1 on 5 matching bases. The CDR3 loop spans 14 amino acids. Germline V gives CDR1 SNHLY, CDR2 FYNNEI. The V end was cut by 2 bases, the J end by 3 bases, with 10 bases between.

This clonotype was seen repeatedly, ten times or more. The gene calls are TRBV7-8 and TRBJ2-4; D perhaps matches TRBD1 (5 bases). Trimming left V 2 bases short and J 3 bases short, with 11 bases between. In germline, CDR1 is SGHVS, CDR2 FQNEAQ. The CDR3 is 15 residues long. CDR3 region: CASSLFEGDKNIQYF. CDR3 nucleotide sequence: TGTGCCAGCAGCTTATTTGAAGGGGACAAAAACATTCAGTACTTC.

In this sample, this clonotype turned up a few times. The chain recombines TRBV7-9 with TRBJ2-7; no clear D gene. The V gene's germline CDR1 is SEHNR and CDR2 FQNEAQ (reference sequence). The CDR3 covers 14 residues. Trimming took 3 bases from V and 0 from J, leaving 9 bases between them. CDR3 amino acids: CASSFPDGSYEQYF. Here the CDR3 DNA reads TGTGCCAGCAGCTTCCCGGACGGCTCCTACGAGCAGTACTTC. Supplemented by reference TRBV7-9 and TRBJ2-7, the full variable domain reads DTGVSQNPRHKITKRGQNVTFRCDPISEHNRLYWYRQTLGQGPEFLTYFQNEAQLEKSRLLSDRFSAERPKGSFSTLEIQRTEQGDSAMYLCASSFPDGSYEQYFGPGTRLTVT.

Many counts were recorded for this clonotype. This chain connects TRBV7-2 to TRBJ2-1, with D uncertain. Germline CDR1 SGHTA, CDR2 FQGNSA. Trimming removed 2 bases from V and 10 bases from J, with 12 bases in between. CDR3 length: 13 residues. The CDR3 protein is CASSLNKVTEQFF. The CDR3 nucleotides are TGTGCCAGCAGCTTAAACAAAGTAACAGAGCAGTTCTTC.

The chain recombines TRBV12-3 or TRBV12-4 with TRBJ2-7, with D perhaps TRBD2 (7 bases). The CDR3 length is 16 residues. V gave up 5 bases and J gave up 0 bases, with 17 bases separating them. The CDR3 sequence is CASSPQGRGTSYEQYF. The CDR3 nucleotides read TGTGCCAGCAGTCCTCAGGGGAGGGGGACCTCCTACGAGCAGTACTTC.

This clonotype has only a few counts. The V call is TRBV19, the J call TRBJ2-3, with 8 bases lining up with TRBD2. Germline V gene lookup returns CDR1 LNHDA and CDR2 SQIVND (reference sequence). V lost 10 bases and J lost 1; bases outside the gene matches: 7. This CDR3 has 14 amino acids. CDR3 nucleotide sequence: TGTGCCACCAATCCGGGACTAGGCACAGATACGCAGTATTTT. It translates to CATNPGLGTDTQYF.

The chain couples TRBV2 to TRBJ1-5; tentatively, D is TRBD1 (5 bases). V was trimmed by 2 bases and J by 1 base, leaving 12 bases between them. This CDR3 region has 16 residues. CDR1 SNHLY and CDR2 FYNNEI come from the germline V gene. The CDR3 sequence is CASSEWGEGSNQPQHF. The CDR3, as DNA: TGTGCCAGCAGTGAATGGGGGGAGGGCAGCAATCAGCCCCAGCATTTT. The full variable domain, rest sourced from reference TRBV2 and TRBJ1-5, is EPEVTQTPSHQVTQMGQEVILRCVPISNHLYFYWYRQILGQKVEFLVSFYNNEISEKSEIFDDQFSVERPDGSNFTLKIRSTKLEDSAMYFCASSEWGEGSNQPQHFGDGTRLSIL.

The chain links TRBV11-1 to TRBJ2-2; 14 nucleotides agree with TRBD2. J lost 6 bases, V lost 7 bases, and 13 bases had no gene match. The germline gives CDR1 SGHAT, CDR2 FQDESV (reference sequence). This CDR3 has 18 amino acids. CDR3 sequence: CASIKGLAGERGAGELFF. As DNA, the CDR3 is TGTGCCAGCATCAAGGGACTAGCGGGGGAACGCGGGGCCGGGGAGCTGTTTTTT.

CDR3 sequence reads: CASSPPDRRNEQFF. The DNA of the CDR3 is TGTGCCAGCAGCCCCCCGGACCGAAGGAATGAGCAGTTCTTC. The chain recombines TRBV7-9 with TRBJ2-1; D is ambiguous. The CDR3 has 14 amino acids. V lost 5 bases, J lost 7 bases, and 15 bases lay in between. Germline values: CDR1 SEHNR, CDR2 FQNEAQ (reference sequence).

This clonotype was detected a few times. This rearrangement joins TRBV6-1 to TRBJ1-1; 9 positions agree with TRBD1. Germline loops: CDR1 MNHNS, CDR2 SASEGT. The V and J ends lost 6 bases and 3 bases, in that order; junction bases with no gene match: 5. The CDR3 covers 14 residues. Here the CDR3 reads CASRNRGQDTEAFF. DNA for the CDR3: TGTGCCAGCAGGAACAGGGGGCAGGACACTGAAGCTTTCTTT.

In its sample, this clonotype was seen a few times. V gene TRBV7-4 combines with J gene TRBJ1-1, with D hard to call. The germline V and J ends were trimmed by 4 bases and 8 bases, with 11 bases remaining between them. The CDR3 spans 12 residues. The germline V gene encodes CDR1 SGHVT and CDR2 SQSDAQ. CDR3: CASSSQTVEAFF. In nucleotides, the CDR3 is TGTGCCAGCAGCTCCCAGACGGTAGAAGCTTTCTTT.

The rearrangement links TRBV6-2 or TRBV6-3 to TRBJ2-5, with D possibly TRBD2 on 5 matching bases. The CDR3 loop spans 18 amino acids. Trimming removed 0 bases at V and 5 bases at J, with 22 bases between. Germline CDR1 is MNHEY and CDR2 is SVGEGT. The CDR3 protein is CASSYSITSGDPRETQYF. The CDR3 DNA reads TGTGCCAGCAGTTACTCGATAACCAGCGGAGATCCTCGGGAGACCCAGTACTTC.

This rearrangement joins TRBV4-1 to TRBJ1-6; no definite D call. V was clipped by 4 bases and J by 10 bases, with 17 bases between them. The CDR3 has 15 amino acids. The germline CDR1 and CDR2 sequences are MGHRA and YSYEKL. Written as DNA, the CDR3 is TGCGCCAGCAGCCTCGGACGGGATTTGCGATCACCCCTCCACTTT. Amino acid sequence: CASSLGRDLRSPLHF.

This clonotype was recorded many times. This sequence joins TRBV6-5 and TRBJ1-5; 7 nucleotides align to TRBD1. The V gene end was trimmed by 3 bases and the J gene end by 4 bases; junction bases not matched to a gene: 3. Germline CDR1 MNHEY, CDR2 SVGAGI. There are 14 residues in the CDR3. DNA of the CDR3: TGTGCCAGCAGTTATACAGGGGCAAATCAGCCCCAGCATTTT. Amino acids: CASSYTGANQPQHF.

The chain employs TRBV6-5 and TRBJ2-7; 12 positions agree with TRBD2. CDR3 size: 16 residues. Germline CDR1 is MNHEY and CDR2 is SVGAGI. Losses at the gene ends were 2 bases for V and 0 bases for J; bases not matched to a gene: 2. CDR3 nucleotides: TGTGCCAGCAGTTACCGACTAGCGGGGGACTCCTACGAGCAGTACGTC. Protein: CASSYRLAGDSYEQYV.

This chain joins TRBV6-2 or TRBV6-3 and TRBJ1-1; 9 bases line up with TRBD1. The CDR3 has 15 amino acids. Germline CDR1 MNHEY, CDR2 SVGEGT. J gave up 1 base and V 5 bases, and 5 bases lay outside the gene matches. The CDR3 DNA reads TGTGCCAGCAGTACCCGGACAGGGGCGAACACTGAAGCTTTCTTT. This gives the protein CASSTRTGANTEAFF.

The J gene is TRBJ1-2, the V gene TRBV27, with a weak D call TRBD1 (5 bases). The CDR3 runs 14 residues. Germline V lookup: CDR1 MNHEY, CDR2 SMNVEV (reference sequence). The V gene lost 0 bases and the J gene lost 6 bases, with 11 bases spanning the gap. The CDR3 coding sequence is TGTGCCAGCAGTTTATCGACGGGGGTGGATGGCTACACCTTC. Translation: CASSLSTGVDGYTF.

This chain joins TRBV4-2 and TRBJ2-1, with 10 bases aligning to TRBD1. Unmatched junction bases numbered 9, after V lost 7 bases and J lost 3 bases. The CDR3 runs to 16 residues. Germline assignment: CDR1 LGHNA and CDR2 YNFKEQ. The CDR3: CASTSTGTGVYNEQFF. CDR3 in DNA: TGTGCCAGCACCTCGACCGGGACAGGGGTCTACAATGAGCAGTTCTTC.

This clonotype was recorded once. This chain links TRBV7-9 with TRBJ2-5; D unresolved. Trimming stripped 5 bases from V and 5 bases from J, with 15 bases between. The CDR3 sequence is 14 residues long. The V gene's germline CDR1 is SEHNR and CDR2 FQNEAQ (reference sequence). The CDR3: CASSHRLDGETQYF. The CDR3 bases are TGTGCCAGCAGCCACCGACTGGACGGGGAGACCCAGTACTTC.

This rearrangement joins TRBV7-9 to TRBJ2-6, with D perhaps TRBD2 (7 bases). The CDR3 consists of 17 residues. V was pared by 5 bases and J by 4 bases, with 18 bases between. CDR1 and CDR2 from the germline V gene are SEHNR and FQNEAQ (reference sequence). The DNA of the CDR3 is TGTGCCAGCAGCACGCCGAGGGGGGGATCCGGGGCCAACGTCCTGACTTTC. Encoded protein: CASSTPRGGSGANVLTF.

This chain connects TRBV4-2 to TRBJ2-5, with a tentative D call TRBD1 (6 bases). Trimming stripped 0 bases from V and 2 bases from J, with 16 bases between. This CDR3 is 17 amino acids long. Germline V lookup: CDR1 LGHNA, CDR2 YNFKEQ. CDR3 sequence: CASSQDERTEIQETQYF. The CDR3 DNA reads TGTGCCAGCAGCCAAGATGAAAGGACAGAAATTCAAGAGACCCAGTACTTC.

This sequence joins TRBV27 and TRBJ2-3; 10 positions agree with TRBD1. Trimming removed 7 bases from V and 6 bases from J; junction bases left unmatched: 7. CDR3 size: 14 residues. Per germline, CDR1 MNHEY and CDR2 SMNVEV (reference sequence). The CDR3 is CASTGQDRGDTQYF. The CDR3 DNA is TGTGCCAGCACCGGACAGGACAGGGGGGATACGCAGTATTTT.

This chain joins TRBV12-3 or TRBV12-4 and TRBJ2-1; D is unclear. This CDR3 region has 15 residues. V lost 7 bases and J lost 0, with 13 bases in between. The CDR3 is CASTQAASSYNEQFF. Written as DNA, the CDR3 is TGTGCCAGCACGCAAGCTGCAAGCTCCTACAATGAGCAGTTCTTC.

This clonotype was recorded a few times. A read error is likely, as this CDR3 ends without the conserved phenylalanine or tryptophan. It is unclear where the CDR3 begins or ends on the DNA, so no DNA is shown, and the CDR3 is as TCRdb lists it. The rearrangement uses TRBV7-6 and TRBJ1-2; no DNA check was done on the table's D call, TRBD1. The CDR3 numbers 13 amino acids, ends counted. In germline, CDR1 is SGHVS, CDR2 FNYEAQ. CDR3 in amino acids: CASSDTGGTEMLI.

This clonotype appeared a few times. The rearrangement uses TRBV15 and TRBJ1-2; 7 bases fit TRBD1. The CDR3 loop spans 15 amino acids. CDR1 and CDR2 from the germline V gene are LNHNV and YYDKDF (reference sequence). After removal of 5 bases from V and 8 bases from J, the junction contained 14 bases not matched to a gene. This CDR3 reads CATSPARGQMLGYTF. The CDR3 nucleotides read TGTGCCACCAGCCCCGCCCGGGGACAGATGTTAGGCTACACCTTC.

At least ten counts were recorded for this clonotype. CDR3 nucleotides: TGTGCCAGCAGCGCCAGGGAGGGGGCGAACACTGAAGCTTTCTTT. Its translation is CASSAREGANTEAFF. The chain carries TRBV11-3 and TRBJ1-1; 7 bases fit TRBD1. This CDR3 spans 15 amino acids. With V trimmed by 5 bases and J by 1 base, 7 bases remained unmatched. Germline loops: CDR1 SGHNT, CDR2 YENEEA.